A single T cell receptor beta chain is shown here with its context. This sample was included in a study of blood T cell repertoires in COVID-19. In the study overall: In each case, the material was cDNA or gDNA derived from T cells, B-cell-depleted T cells, or PBMCs.

Some clones are missing from TCRdb's copy, which holds only in-frame ones; the method was immunoSEQ multiplex PCR. Among roughly 180,000 clones, approximately 77% were seen once, and the ten largest hold 15% to 20%. Everyone who took part was roughly 18 to 89 years old, and they came from 24 US areas. Participants reported their clinical history, and cohort assignment relied on those reports. The CDR3 loop spans 13 amino acids. The germline gives CDR1 SQVTM, CDR2 ANQGSEA. V was clipped by 3 bases and J by 1 base, with 9 bases between them. The TCR originated in a man between 60 and 75 years old who had recovered from COVID-19. The specimen sequenced was PBMCs or T cells enriched from blood (not recorded which). V and J are TRBV29-1 and TRBJ2-5; tentative D call: TRBD1 (6 bases). CDR3 residues: CSVDRQAQETQYF. CDR3 coding DNA: TGCAGCGTTGACCGACAGGCCCAAGAGACCCAGTACTTC.